This T cell receptor (beta chain) is from a study of immune characterization of retroperitoneal liposarcoma. TCRdb independently ran MiXCR on the PCR reads; one entry per CDR3 protein. The repertoire holds under 2,500 distinct CDR3 sequences, with roughly 25% as singletons. This clonotype was detected only a few times. V shed 5 bases and J 6 bases; nucleotides not matched to a gene: 5. Germline V gives CDR1 MNHNS, CDR2 SASEGT. This CDR3 comprises 15 residues. The V gene is TRBV6-1, the J gene TRBJ2-4; TRBD2 aligns across 12 bases. Sequenced: tumor tissue. The receptor comes from a male donor with retroperitoneal liposarcoma. CDR3 sequence reads: CASSNPGLAGNIQYF. The CDR3 DNA sequence: TGTGCCAGCAGTAATCCGGGACTAGCGGGAAACATTCAGTACTTC.